This TCR beta chain originates from a study of blood T cell repertoires in COVID-19. Across the study: Spain, Italy and the United States supplied samples that represented acute and convalescent COVID-19. From T cells, B-cell-depleted T cells, or PBMCs came the material, which was cDNA or gDNA.

Produced via immunoSEQ multiplex PCR; TCRdb's table is partial and in-frame only. This table has roughly 150,000 clones, approximately 81% appearing once. Those who participated ranged in age from roughly 18 to 90 years and resided in 20 to 30 US areas. Clinical histories supplied by participants themselves formed the basis of cohort assignment. This clone was seen only a few times. V dropped 2 bases and J dropped 2 bases, with 17 bases sitting between them. The CDR3 consists of 17 residues. Germline V gives CDR1 SGHTA, CDR2 FQGNSA. The clonotype was recovered from a woman aged 50 to 65 who had recovered from COVID-19. The sample was PBMCs or T cells enriched from blood (not recorded which). This chain connects TRBV7-2 to TRBJ2-3; tentative D call: TRBD2 (7 bases). The CDR3: CASSLKAGGGYTDTQYF. DNA for the CDR3: TGTGCCAGCAGCTTAAAGGCAGGCGGGGGCTACACAGATACGCAGTATTTT.